One and the same sample provided the 18 T cell receptor beta chains below, sequenced in a study of cytomegalovirus exposure and HLA in healthy donors. Both 60 Vbeta primers and 13 Jbeta primers went into the PCR. Sequencing was performed with immunoSEQ multiplex PCR; in TCRdb, only in-frame clones are kept and a portion is missing. The table has around 150,000 clones, approximately 77% seen once; the top ten hold roughly 2%. Input material: PBMCs. The receptors derive from a man aged 25 to 40 in good health and CMV-seronegative.

This clone appeared once. This rearrangement joins TRBV5-1 to TRBJ2-1; tentatively, D is TRBD1 (5 bases). With 2 bases removed from V and 4 bases from J, the gap between germline ends came to 13 bases. CDR3 length: 15 residues. Germline V gives CDR1 SGHRS, CDR2 YFSETQ. The CDR3 sequence is CASSFTIPGYNEQFF. As DNA, the CDR3 is TGCGCCAGCAGCTTTACAATACCAGGGTACAATGAGCAGTTCTTC.

The V gene is TRBV4-1, the J gene TRBJ2-4; 11 nucleotides line up with TRBD2. J gave up 5 bases and V 1 base, and 10 bases lay outside the gene matches. The CDR3 spans 18 residues. CDR1 and CDR2 from the germline V gene are MGHRA and YSYEKL. CDR3 protein: CASSQVESASGRQNIQYF. Here the CDR3 DNA reads TGCGCCAGCAGCCAAGTGGAGTCCGCTAGCGGGAGGCAAAACATTCAGTACTTC.

This clone was recorded a few times. The chain joins TRBV30 to TRBJ2-7; possibly TRBD1 for D (5 bases). The germline V gene has CDR1 GTSNPN and CDR2 SVGIG (reference sequence). This CDR3 region has 14 residues. Trimming took 0 bases from V and 2 from J, leaving 11 bases between them. Here the CDR3 DNA reads TGTGCCTGGAGTGTAAGGGGAAGCACCTACGAGCAGTACTTC. Translating it yields CAWSVRGSTYEQYF.

The chain carries TRBV4-1 and TRBJ2-4, with D maybe TRBD2 (6 bases). V was clipped by 0 bases and J by 0 bases, with 12 bases between them. The CDR3 runs 17 residues. Germline V gene lookup returns CDR1 MGHRA and CDR2 YSYEKL. The CDR3 bases are TGCGCCAGCAGCCAAGATCGGGGGTGGAAAGCCAAAAACATTCAGTACTTC. This codes for CASSQDRGWKAKNIQYF.

This clone occurred a few times. The chain joins TRBV11-3 to TRBJ2-5, with D tentatively TRBD2 (5 bases). V lost 5 bases and J 4 bases, leaving 11 bases between the germline ends. CDR1 SGHNT and CDR2 YENEEA come from the germline V gene. The CDR3 loop spans 13 amino acids. DNA of the CDR3: TGTGCCAGCAGCCGTGACTACGGAGAGACCCAGTACTTC. Translation gives CASSRDYGETQYF.

The chain carries TRBV30 and TRBJ2-7, with a tentative D call TRBD2 (6 bases). This CDR3 region has 13 residues. Looked up from germline, CDR1 is GTSNPN and CDR2 is SVGIG (reference sequence). The ends were cut back, 1 base at V and 6 bases at J, with 13 bases in the middle. The chain's CDR3 is CAWSGQGLGEQYF. CDR3 bases: TGTGCCTGGAGTGGTCAGGGACTGGGCGAGCAGTACTTC.

This sequence joins TRBV10-2 and TRBJ2-7, with 8 nucleotides matching TRBD2. The CDR3 has 15 residues. Germline V gene data show CDR1 as WSHSY and CDR2 as SAAADI. V trimming: 6 bases; J trimming: 0 bases; junction bases outside the gene matches: 7. CDR3 DNA: TGCGCCAGCAGCTCCCAGCGGGAGTTCTCCTACGAGCAGTACTTC. Encoded protein: CASSSQREFSYEQYF.

Of note for this clone: A junction boundary mismatches the germline segment, possibly from a read error. The chain links TRBV7-9 to TRBJ1-2; perhaps TRBD1 as D (5 bases). The CDR3 is made up of 11 amino acids. Germline CDR1 SEHNR, CDR2 FQNEAQ (reference sequence). The CDR3 DNA follows: TGTTCCAGCAGCGCGGACATCCTGGGGACCTTC. It specifies CSSSADILGTF.

CDR3 sequence: CASRRGGQGASTDTQYF. The CDR3 DNA is TGTGCCAGCAGGAGGGGTGGGCAGGGGGCGAGCACAGATACGCAGTATTTT. The chain couples TRBV2 to TRBJ2-3; 8 nucleotides line up with TRBD1. CDR1 SNHLY and CDR2 FYNNEI come from the germline V gene. The J segment lost 0 bases and the V segment lost 6 bases, leaving 11 bases of the junction unmatched. This CDR3 has 17 amino acids. Looking up the rest from reference TRBV2 and TRBJ2-3 gives the full variable domain: EPEVTQTPSHQVTQMGQEVILRCVPISNHLYFYWYRQILGQKVEFLVSFYNNEISEKSEIFDDQFSVERPDGSNFTLKIRSTKLEDSAMYFCASRRGGQGASTDTQYFGPGTRLTVL.

This sequence joins TRBV5-1 and TRBJ2-1, with TRBD1 as a possible D gene (6 bases). Per germline, CDR1 SGHRS and CDR2 YFSETQ. V lost 0 bases and J lost 8, with 18 bases in between. The CDR3 is 16 residues long. The CDR3 DNA follows: TGCGCCAGCAGCTTGGACTACGGGGTGCCAGGGGATGAGCAGTTCTTC. Translation gives CASSLDYGVPGDEQFF.

This sequence joins TRBV28 and TRBJ1-5; 8 positions match TRBD1. The V segment lost 2 bases and the J segment 3 bases; nucleotides outside the gene matches: 12. CDR1 is MDHEN and CDR2 is SYDVKM in the germline V gene. CDR3 length: 18 amino acids. The CDR3 sequence is CASSLPILVTGANQPQHF. In nucleotides, the CDR3 is TGTGCCAGCAGTTTACCTATACTCGTGACAGGGGCCAATCAGCCCCAGCATTTT.

The V call is TRBV28, the J call TRBJ2-7; D may be TRBD2 (6 bases). This CDR3 spans 13 amino acids. Trimming took 7 bases from V and 2 from J, leaving 12 bases between them. Germline V gives CDR1 MDHEN, CDR2 SYDVKM. The CDR3 here is CASTRGSPYEQYF. CDR3 sequence (DNA): TGTGCCAGCACCCGGGGGTCCCCCTACGAGCAGTACTTC.

This clone has more than one count but fewer than ten. This sequence joins TRBV2 and TRBJ1-5; D perhaps matches TRBD1 (6 bases). The CDR3 is made up of 14 amino acids. Germline V gene data show CDR1 as SNHLY and CDR2 as FYNNEI. V was shortened by 4 bases and J by 7 bases, with 14 bases between the two germline ends. The CDR3 sequence is CASSVTAGDQPQHF. CDR3 DNA sequence: TGTGCCAGCAGTGTAACAGCAGGGGACCAGCCCCAGCATTTT.

The V gene is TRBV2, the J gene TRBJ1-2; 7 bases are a match to TRBD1. After removal of 6 bases from V and 3 bases from J, the junction contained 7 bases not matched to a gene. The CDR3 spans 14 residues. CDR1 and CDR2 (germline): SNHLY, FYNNEI. The CDR3 DNA sequence: TGTGCCAGCAGGATAGGACAGGATGACTATGGCTACACCTTC. Translated, it gives CASRIGQDDYGYTF. The whole variable domain, filled in from reference TRBV2 and TRBJ1-2, reads EPEVTQTPSHQVTQMGQEVILRCVPISNHLYFYWYRQILGQKVEFLVSFYNNEISEKSEIFDDQFSVERPDGSNFTLKIRSTKLEDSAMYFCASRIGQDDYGYTFGSGTRLTVV.

This sequence joins TRBV19 and TRBJ2-1; 7 bases match TRBD2. Germline lookup yields CDR1 LNHDA and CDR2 SQIVND (reference sequence). V was pared by 3 bases and J by 3 bases, with 8 bases of the junction left unmatched. CDR3 length: 16 residues. CDR3 loop: CASSIMAGDLYNEQFF. Written as DNA, the CDR3 is TGTGCCAGTAGTATTATGGCGGGAGATCTCTACAATGAGCAGTTCTTC.

J is TRBJ1-2 and V is TRBV5-1; TRBD1 aligns across 9 bases. Per the germline V gene, CDR1 is SGHRS and CDR2 is YFSETQ. The CDR3 extends over 15 amino acids. V dropped 4 bases and J dropped 8; count of bases not matched to a gene: 12. As DNA, the CDR3 is TGCGCCAGCAGCATATTGCCGGGACAGGGACGCGGCTACACCTTC. It yields the protein CASSILPGQGRGYTF.

V gene TRBV2 combines with J gene TRBJ2-7, with 9 bases that match TRBD1. V dropped 4 bases and J dropped 3; count of bases not matched to a gene: 4. Germline values: CDR1 SNHLY, CDR2 FYNNEI. The CDR3 sequence is 14 residues long. As DNA, the CDR3 is TGTGCCAGCAGTGCCGGGACAGGGATCTACGAGCAGTACTTC. Amino acids: CASSAGTGIYEQYF.

The V gene is TRBV6-5, the J gene TRBJ2-7, with no clear D. CDR3 size: 16 residues. The V and J ends lost 0 bases and 0 bases respectively, with 12 bases between them. Germline assignment: CDR1 MNHEY and CDR2 SVGAGI. The CDR3 sequence: CASSYSSSVSSYEQYF. CDR3 nucleotide sequence: TGTGCCAGCAGTTACTCGTCCAGCGTCAGCTCCTACGAGCAGTACTTC.